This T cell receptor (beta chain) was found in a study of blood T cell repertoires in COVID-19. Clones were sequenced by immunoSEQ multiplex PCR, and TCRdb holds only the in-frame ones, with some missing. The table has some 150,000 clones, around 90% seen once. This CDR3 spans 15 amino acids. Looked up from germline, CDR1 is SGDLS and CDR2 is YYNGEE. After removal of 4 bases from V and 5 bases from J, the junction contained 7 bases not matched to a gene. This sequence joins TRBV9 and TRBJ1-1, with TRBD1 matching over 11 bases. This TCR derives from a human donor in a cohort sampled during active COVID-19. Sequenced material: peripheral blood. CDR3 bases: TGTGCCAGCAGCACCTCCGGGACAGGGGGGACTGAAGCTTTCTTT. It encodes CASSTSGTGGTEAFF.